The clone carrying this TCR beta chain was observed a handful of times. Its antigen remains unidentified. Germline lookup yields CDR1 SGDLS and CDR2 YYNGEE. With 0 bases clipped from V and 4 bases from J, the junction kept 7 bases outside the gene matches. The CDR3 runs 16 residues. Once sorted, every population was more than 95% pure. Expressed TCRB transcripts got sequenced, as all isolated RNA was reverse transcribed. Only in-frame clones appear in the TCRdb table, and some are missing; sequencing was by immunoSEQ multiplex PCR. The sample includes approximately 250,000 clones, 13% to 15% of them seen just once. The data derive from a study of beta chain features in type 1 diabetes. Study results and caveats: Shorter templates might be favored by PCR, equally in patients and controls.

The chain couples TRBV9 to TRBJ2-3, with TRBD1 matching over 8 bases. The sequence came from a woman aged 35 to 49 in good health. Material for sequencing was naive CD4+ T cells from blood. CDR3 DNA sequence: TGTGCCAGCAGCGTAGTCCCAGGGGGCGGCCCAGATACGCAGTATTTT. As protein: CASSVVPGGGPDTQYF.